This T cell receptor (beta chain) came from a study of cytomegalovirus exposure and HLA in healthy donors. Whole-study results and caveats: Reportedly, cytomegalovirus status was diagnosed with high sensitivity and specificity.

PCR amplification relied on 60 Vbeta primers (plus 13 Jbeta primers). The repertoire was sequenced with immunoSEQ multiplex PCR; TCRdb's copy has only in-frame clones and lacks some. The repertoire has about 67,000 clones, about 71% of them found once; the top ten carry around 7.6%. Germline CDR1 SNHLY, CDR2 FYNNEI. The CDR3 runs 15 residues. Trimming took 6 bases from V and 5 from J; bases not matched to a gene: 10. Turning to this clone: The antigen is undetermined.

The sample was PBMCs. The receptor comes from a man aged 60 to 69 in good health and CMV-seropositive. The chain recombines TRBV2 with TRBJ2-1, with 7 bases aligning to TRBD2. Here the CDR3 reads CASSTAGAGHNEQFF. CDR3 sequence (DNA): TGTGCCAGCAGCACCGCGGGAGCAGGCCACAATGAGCAGTTCTTC. Drawing the rest from reference TRBV2 and TRBJ2-1, the complete variable domain is EPEVTQTPSHQVTQMGQEVILRCVPISNHLYFYWYRQILGQKVEFLVSFYNNEISEKSEIFDDQFSVERPDGSNFTLKIRSTKLEDSAMYFCASSTAGAGHNEQFFGPGTRLTVL.